These 26 T cell receptor beta chains originate from one sample sequenced in a study of neurological immune-mediated disorders. One entry per CDR3 protein results from TCRdb running MiXCR on the 5' RACE reads. The data contain 65,000 to 85,000 distinct CDR3 sequences, 3.2% of them seen just once; the ten biggest clones take up roughly 5.2%. Sequencing used PBMCs. These TCRs come from a woman between 45 and 65 years old with multiple sclerosis.

This clonotype was detected many times. V gene TRBV20-1 combines with J gene TRBJ2-5; the match to TRBD2 covers 9 bases. Germline loops: CDR1 DFQATT, CDR2 SNEGSKA (reference sequence). The V gene end was trimmed by 4 bases and the J gene end by 5 bases; junction bases not matched to a gene: 8. The CDR3 is 14 residues long. The CDR3 loop is CSAIKAGGQETQYF. The CDR3 region has the DNA TGCAGTGCTATTAAGGCGGGGGGGCAGGAGACCCAGTACTTC.

At least ten counts were recorded for this clonotype. The chain joins TRBV7-3 to TRBJ2-1; D not resolved. V shed 5 bases and J shed 9 bases, with 11 bases lying between them. The CDR3 covers 12 residues. The V gene's germline CDR1 is SGHTA and CDR2 FQGTGA. CDR3 region: CASSRGSGEQFF. The CDR3 coding sequence is TGTGCCAGCAGCCGCGGATCGGGTGAGCAGTTCTTC.

This clonotype was detected ten times or more. This chain links TRBV5-1 with TRBJ1-1, with D possibly matching TRBD1 (5 bases). Germline CDR1 is SGHRS and CDR2 is YFSETQ. This CDR3 has 15 amino acids. V lost 6 bases and J 0 bases, leaving 15 bases between the germline ends. This CDR3 is CASTRSSGMNTEAFF. The CDR3 DNA reads as TGCGCCAGCACTCGATCCTCAGGGATGAACACTGAAGCTTTCTTT.

This clonotype appeared many times. The V gene is TRBV7-2, the J gene TRBJ2-5, with 8 bases lining up with TRBD1. Trimming took 4 bases from V and 7 from J; bases not matched to a gene: 5. Per the germline V gene, CDR1 is SGHTA and CDR2 is FQGNSA. The CDR3 is 13 residues long. CDR3 loop: CASSSGQGGTQYF. The CDR3 nucleotides are TGTGCCAGCAGCTCAGGACAGGGAGGGACCCAGTACTTC.

This clonotype appeared many times. The chain combines TRBV4-2 with TRBJ2-3; 9 positions agree with TRBD2. V lost 1 base to trimming and J lost 2 bases; unmatched junction nucleotides: 7. Germline assignment: CDR1 LGHNA and CDR2 YNFKEQ. The CDR3 runs 17 residues. In nucleotides, the CDR3 is TGTGCCAGCAGCCAAGGGGGACTAGCAGAGTTCACAGATACGCAGTATTTT. Its translation is CASSQGGLAEFTDTQYF.

This clonotype has at least ten counts. The CDR3 DNA reads TGCGCCAGCAGCCGCCTCCCTAGAGGACGGGAGCTGTTTTTT. Its translation is CASSRLPRGRELFF. The chain couples TRBV4-3 to TRBJ2-2; D gene ambiguous. Trimming cost V 4 bases and J 9 bases, with 15 bases left between them. The CDR3 sequence is 14 residues long. Germline V lookup: CDR1 LGHNA, CDR2 YSLEER.

This clonotype was recorded many times. The chain is built from TRBV11-2 and TRBJ1-2; tentatively, D is TRBD1 (6 bases). Trimming took 1 base from V and 6 from J, leaving 9 bases between them. Per the germline V gene, CDR1 is SGHAT and CDR2 is FQNNGV. The CDR3 totals 13 residues. The CDR3 nucleotides are TGTGCCAGCAGCTTAGTCTCAGGGGATGGCTACACCTTC. It is translated as CASSLVSGDGYTF.

This clonotype was detected ten times or more. The chain joins TRBV29-1 to TRBJ2-7, with 10 bases that match TRBD2. The CDR3 sequence is 13 residues long. Looked up from germline, CDR1 is SQVTM and CDR2 is ANQGSEA. The V segment lost 4 bases and the J segment 4 bases; nucleotides outside the gene matches: 4. The CDR3 region has the DNA TGCAGCGTTGGAAGCGGGAGGGGATACGAGCAGTACTTC. This translates into CSVGSGRGYEQYF.

This clonotype was seen repeatedly, ten times or more. The V gene is TRBV12-3 or TRBV12-4, the J gene TRBJ2-5; 7 positions match TRBD1. CDR3 length: 14 residues. Trimming cost V 2 bases and J 7 bases; bases outside gene matches: 7. CDR3: CASSLRDSSSTQYF. The CDR3 nucleotides read TGTGCCAGCAGTTTACGGGACAGCTCGTCGACCCAGTACTTC.

This clonotype has a count of ten or more. This chain links TRBV20-1 with TRBJ2-3; the match to TRBD2 covers 9 bases. The V and J ends lost 3 bases and 4 bases, in that order; junction bases with no gene match: 5. Germline V lookup: CDR1 DFQATT, CDR2 SNEGSKA (reference sequence). The CDR3 loop spans 14 amino acids. This CDR3 reads CSASVSGSPDTQYF. The CDR3 region has the DNA TGCAGTGCTAGTGTTAGCGGGAGCCCAGATACGCAGTATTTT.

The table lists this clonotype with many counts. The gene calls are TRBV5-1 and TRBJ2-3; 13 nucleotides align to TRBD2. The CDR3 length is 15 residues. Germline values: CDR1 SGHRS, CDR2 YFSETQ. V was pared by 3 bases and J by 5 bases, with 3 bases of the junction left unmatched. The CDR3 here is CASSSRTSGGDTQYF. The CDR3 DNA reads TGCGCCAGCAGCTCCAGGACTAGCGGGGGAGATACGCAGTATTTT.

This clonotype was counted ten times or more. The CDR3 DNA follows: TGCAGTGCTAGACGGGACCAGAACACTGAAGCTTTCTTT. Translated: CSARRDQNTEAFF. This chain uses TRBV20-1 with TRBJ1-1, with a tentative D call TRBD1 (5 bases). CDR3 length: 13 residues. The germline CDR1 and CDR2 sequences are DFQATT and SNEGSKA (reference sequence). V was trimmed by 2 bases and J by 1 base, leaving 8 bases between them.

Many counts were recorded for this clonotype. This chain connects TRBV28 to TRBJ1-2; D not certain. The CDR3 consists of 12 residues. Germline CDR1 reads MDHEN; CDR2 reads SYDVKM. Trimming pared 5 bases from V and 1 base from J, leaving 5 bases between. Here the CDR3 DNA reads TGTGCCAGCAGTACAAATAACTATGGCTACACCTTC. This gives the protein CASSTNNYGYTF.

Ten or more counts support this clonotype. This sequence joins TRBV5-5 and TRBJ1-6; D is unresolved. V lost 4 bases and J 0 bases, leaving 17 bases between the germline ends. This CDR3 contains 18 residues. The germline V gene encodes CDR1 SGHKS and CDR2 YYEKEE (reference sequence). CDR3 DNA sequence: TGTGCCAGCAGCATGGGCCCCGCGCAGAGCTCCTATAATTCACCCCTCCACTTT. Protein sequence: CASSMGPAQSSYNSPLHF.

This clonotype appeared many times. This chain joins TRBV27 and TRBJ1-1; no firm D call. The germline V gene has CDR1 MNHEY and CDR2 SMNVEV (reference sequence). Trimming removed 0 bases at V and 0 bases at J, with 8 bases between. This CDR3 is 15 amino acids long. The CDR3: CASSLSLGLNTEAFF. DNA of the CDR3: TGTGCCAGCAGTTTATCTCTGGGATTGAACACTGAAGCTTTCTTT.

Ten or more counts support this clonotype. V and J are TRBV7-2 and TRBJ2-1, with D uncertain. Trimming cost V 1 base and J 6 bases, with 10 bases left between them. Germline-derived CDR1 and CDR2 are SGHTA and FQGNSA. CDR3 size: 14 residues. This CDR3 is CASSLVWAGNEQFF. CDR3 DNA: TGTGCCAGCAGCTTAGTTTGGGCTGGCAATGAGCAGTTCTTC.

This clonotype was found many times. The chain combines TRBV12-3 or TRBV12-4 with TRBJ2-7; a weak D match, TRBD1 (5 bases). V was pared by 6 bases and J by 6 bases, with 15 bases between. This CDR3 spans 13 amino acids. The CDR3 sequence is CASSVLQGSEQYV. The CDR3 DNA follows: TGTGCCAGCAGCGTCCTTCAGGGCTCCGAGCAGTACGTC.

This clonotype came up many times. The gene calls are TRBV5-1 and TRBJ2-7, with 8 bases matching TRBD1. The CDR3 contains 18 residues. CDR1 is SGHRS and CDR2 is YFSETQ in the germline V gene. The trim removed 1 base at V and 3 bases at J, leaving 15 bases unmatched. DNA for the CDR3: TGCGCCAGCAGCTTGAGGACAGGGACCCCACGTGGCTTCTACGAGCAGTACTTC. Protein sequence: CASSLRTGTPRGFYEQYF.

In this sample, this clonotype turned up many times. The chain joins TRBV7-6 to TRBJ1-3, with 10 nucleotides matching TRBD1. The germline gives CDR1 SGHVS, CDR2 FNYEAQ. This CDR3 is built from 15 residues. Trimming cost V 5 bases and J 4 bases; bases outside gene matches: 5. The CDR3 loop reads CASSEDRGPGNTIYF. DNA of the CDR3: TGTGCCAGCAGCGAAGACAGGGGGCCGGGAAACACCATATATTTT.

This clonotype appeared many times. The V and J genes are TRBV5-1 and TRBJ1-2; 11 bases are a match to TRBD1. In germline, CDR1 is SGHRS, CDR2 YFSETQ. The junction had 2 bases not matched to a gene; V was cut back by 3 bases and J by 4 bases. The CDR3 sequence is 14 residues long. In DNA, the CDR3 is TGCGCCAGCAGCTCCGGGACAGGGGGCTATGGCTACACCTTC. Its translation is CASSSGTGGYGYTF.

This clonotype was recorded at least ten times. The chain employs TRBV4-3 and TRBJ2-3, with D hard to call. The CDR3 runs to 14 residues. V was pared by 0 bases and J by 2 bases, with 6 bases between. The germline V gene encodes CDR1 LGHNA and CDR2 YSLEER. CDR3 region: CASSQDLNTDTQYF. CDR3 nucleotides: TGCGCCAGCAGCCAAGACTTGAACACAGATACGCAGTATTTT.

This clonotype was observed at least ten times. The rearrangement links TRBV12-3 or TRBV12-4 to TRBJ1-5; D is uncertain. The CDR3 sequence is 16 residues long. V dropped 6 bases and J dropped 0 bases, with 15 bases sitting between them. The CDR3 DNA reads TGTGCCAGCAGCCTTGACACGGCCTATAGCAATCAGCCCCAGCATTTT. The encoded protein is CASSLDTAYSNQPQHF.

There are many counts of this clonotype. This chain joins TRBV12-3 or TRBV12-4 and TRBJ2-6; 9 positions agree with TRBD2. The CDR3 is 18 residues long. The V gene end was trimmed by 7 bases and the J gene end by 0 bases; junction bases not matched to a gene: 10. CDR3 coding DNA: TGTGCCAGCACGTCAGCGGGAGGCTCTGTCTCTGGGGCCAACGTCCTGACTTTC. Translating it yields CASTSAGGSVSGANVLTF.

This clonotype was observed many times. The chain recombines TRBV7-2 with TRBJ1-3; 7 positions match TRBD1. Germline V CDR1 and CDR2: SGHTA, FQGNSA. The junction had 9 bases not matched to a gene; V was cut back by 4 bases and J by 3 bases. The CDR3 sequence is 16 residues long. The CDR3: CASSSFRGGIGNTIYF. In DNA form, the CDR3 reads TGTGCCAGCAGCTCATTCAGAGGGGGCATTGGAAACACCATATATTTT.

This clonotype was recorded at least ten times. The chain recombines TRBV4-1 with TRBJ2-3; tentatively, D is TRBD2 (6 bases). V was trimmed by 2 bases and J by 4 bases, leaving 16 bases between them. This CDR3 is built from 16 residues. Germline CDR1 reads MGHRA; CDR2 reads YSYEKL. The CDR3 region has the DNA TGCGCCAGCAGCCAACGGTTAGCGGAGCCACCAGATACGCAGTATTTT. Translating it yields CASSQRLAEPPDTQYF.

At least ten counts were recorded for this clonotype. The rearrangement links TRBV20-1 to TRBJ2-3; D not resolved. In germline, CDR1 is DFQATT, CDR2 SNEGSKA (reference sequence). Trimming stripped 3 bases from V and 2 bases from J, with 3 bases between. CDR3 length equals 11 residues. The CDR3 loop is CSARITDTQYF. CDR3 DNA sequence: TGCAGTGCTAGGATCACAGATACGCAGTATTTT.